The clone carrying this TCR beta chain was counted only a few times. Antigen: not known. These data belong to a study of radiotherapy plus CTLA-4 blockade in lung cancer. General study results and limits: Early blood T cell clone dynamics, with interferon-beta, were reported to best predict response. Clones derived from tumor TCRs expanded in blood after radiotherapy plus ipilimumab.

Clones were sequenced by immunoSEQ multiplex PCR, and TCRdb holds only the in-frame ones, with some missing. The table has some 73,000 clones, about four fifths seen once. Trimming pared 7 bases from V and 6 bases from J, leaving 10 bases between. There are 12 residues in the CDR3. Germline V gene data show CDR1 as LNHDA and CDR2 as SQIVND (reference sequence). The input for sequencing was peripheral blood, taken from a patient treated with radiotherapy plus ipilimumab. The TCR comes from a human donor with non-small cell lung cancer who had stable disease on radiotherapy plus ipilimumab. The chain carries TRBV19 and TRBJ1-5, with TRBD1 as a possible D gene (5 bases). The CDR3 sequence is CASTGLRQPQHF. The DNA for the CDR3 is TGTGCCAGTACAGGGTTGCGTCAGCCCCAGCATTTT.